This entry lists 14 T cell receptor beta chains sequenced from one sample in a study of beta chain features in type 1 diabetes. Every isolated RNA sample was fully reverse transcribed, so sequencing captured expressed TCRB transcripts. The data were produced by immunoSEQ multiplex PCR, yet TCRdb's version contains in-frame clones alone and is incomplete. Of just over 600,000 clones detected, less than 20% appear once; the ten largest clones hold about 0.097%. Sequencing was done on a sample of naive CD4+ T cells from blood. The receptors were sampled from a man aged 18 to 30 in good health.

The chain uses TRBV9 and TRBJ1-5; weak D call: TRBD1 (6 bases). This CDR3 spans 14 amino acids. The V end was cut by 1 base, the J end by 5 bases, with 10 bases between. The germline gives CDR1 SGDLS, CDR2 YYNGEE. The CDR3 sequence is CASSVRGGDQPQHF. In DNA form, the CDR3 reads TGTGCCAGCAGCGTAAGGGGGGGCGATCAGCCCCAGCATTTT. Together with reference TRBV9 and TRBJ1-5, the CDR3 gives the full variable domain: DSGVTQTPKHLITATGQRVTLRCSPRSGDLSVYWYQQSLDQGLQFLIQYYNGEERAKGNILERFSAQQFPDLHSELNLSSLELGDSALYFCASSVRGGDQPQHFGDGTRLSIL.

This clone turned up a few times. V and J are TRBV10-3 and TRBJ1-2, with D possibly matching TRBD1 (6 bases). Looked up from germline, CDR1 is ENHRY and CDR2 is SYGVKD. This CDR3 is built from 15 residues. V lost 0 bases and J 1 base, leaving 9 bases between the germline ends. CDR3 bases: TGTGCCATCAGTGAGTCGACAGGCGTTAACTATGGCTACACCTTC. It yields the protein CAISESTGVNYGYTF.

This clone occurred a few times. The V call is TRBV6-6, the J call TRBJ2-1, with D perhaps matching TRBD2 (5 bases). The germline CDR1 and CDR2 sequences are MNHNY and SVGAGI (reference sequence). Trimming shortened V by 8 bases and J by 0 bases, and 11 bases separated the two germline ends. There are 14 residues in the CDR3. CDR3 in DNA: TGTGCCAGCGTGAGGGCGAGCTCCTACAATGAGCAGTTCTTC. It specifies CASVRASSYNEQFF.

In its sample, this clone was seen a few times. The chain is built from TRBV5-6 and TRBJ2-7; D remains ambiguous. V gave up 2 bases and J gave up 1 base, with 7 bases separating them. This CDR3 has 13 amino acids. Germline V lookup: CDR1 SGHDT, CDR2 YYEEEE. This CDR3 is CASSLAASYEQYF. In DNA, the CDR3 is TGTGCCAGCAGCTTAGCAGCGTCCTACGAGCAGTACTTC.

This clone has a handful of counts. V gene TRBV6-5 combines with J gene TRBJ1-3; perhaps TRBD1 as D (5 bases). Trimming cost V 6 bases and J 5 bases, with 11 bases left between them. The CDR3 is 13 amino acids. Germline CDR1 reads MNHEY; CDR2 reads SVGAGI. The CDR3 coding sequence is TGTGCCAGCAGAGCCTCAGGGAGAAACACCATATATTTT. Its translation: CASRASGRNTIYF.

The genes are TRBV28 and TRBJ2-7; 9 nucleotides align to TRBD1. V lost 3 bases and J lost 8; bases outside the gene matches: 5. CDR3 length: 13 residues. CDR1 MDHEN and CDR2 SYDVKM come from the germline V gene. CDR3 sequence reads: CASSLGQGLKQYF. CDR3 sequence (DNA): TGTGCCAGCAGTTTGGGACAGGGCCTTAAGCAGTACTTC.

This clone was seen a few times. The rearrangement uses TRBV11-2 and TRBJ2-2; 13 nucleotides line up with TRBD2. The CDR3 contains 16 residues. From germline, CDR1 is SGHAT and CDR2 FQNNGV. The trim removed 3 bases at V and 5 bases at J, leaving 3 bases unmatched. CDR3 bases: TGTGCCAGCAGCTTCGGGACTAGCGGGAAGACCGGGGAGCTGTTTTTT. Translation: CASSFGTSGKTGELFF.

Written as DNA, the CDR3 is TGTGCCAGCAGTGAAGCAAGCGGGATACCGCTACCCCGCTACAATGAGCAGTTCTTC. Encoded protein: CASSEASGIPLPRYNEQFF. The chain combines TRBV2 with TRBJ2-1; the match to TRBD2 covers 7 bases. The CDR3 has 19 amino acids. The J segment lost 3 bases and the V segment lost 0 bases, leaving 14 bases of the junction unmatched. Germline V gene lookup returns CDR1 SNHLY and CDR2 FYNNEI.

CDR3 DNA: TGTGCCAGCGGCCTTCGACCTCTTCAGCCCCAGCATTTT. Protein product: CASGLRPLQPQHF. The genes are TRBV7-8 and TRBJ1-5; D call uncertain. V was clipped by 8 bases and J by 6 bases, with 14 bases between them. CDR1 is SGHVS and CDR2 is FQNEAQ in the germline V gene. The length of the CDR3 is 13 residues.

This clone was seen only a few times. For the CDR3, the DNA is TGTGCCAGCTCACCATATCCGGGACAGGGAAGTTTCGTATCAGATACGCAGTATTTT. This gives the protein CASSPYPGQGSFVSDTQYF. This rearrangement joins TRBV18 to TRBJ2-3; TRBD1 matches at 9 bases. This CDR3 has 19 amino acids. Germline CDR1 KGHSH, CDR2 LQKENI. The trim removed 2 bases at V and 4 bases at J, leaving 16 bases unmatched.

The chain is built from TRBV14 and TRBJ1-4; D is uncertain. The V gene lost 2 bases and the J gene lost 7 bases, with 11 bases spanning the gap. Germline V gene lookup returns CDR1 SGHDN and CDR2 FVKESK. The CDR3 is 14 amino acids. The CDR3 coding sequence is TGTGCCAGCAGCCAAAAGGTTGTAGGTGAAAAACTGTTTTTT. It encodes CASSQKVVGEKLFF.

The chain recombines TRBV28 with TRBJ2-1; 15 positions match TRBD2. Unmatched junction bases numbered 6, after V lost 3 bases and J lost 0 bases. CDR1 is MDHEN and CDR2 is SYDVKM in the germline V gene. This CDR3 contains 19 residues. For the CDR3, the DNA is TGTGCCAGCAGTTTGTCGGGGACTAGCGGGAGGAGCTCCTACAATGAGCAGTTCTTC. Amino acids: CASSLSGTSGRSSYNEQFF.

The rearrangement joins TRBV5-1 to TRBJ2-7; perhaps TRBD1 as D (6 bases). V lost 4 bases and J 3 bases, leaving 11 bases between the germline ends. The CDR3 length is 13 residues. The V gene's germline CDR1 is SGHRS and CDR2 YFSETQ. The CDR3 sequence: CASSQTGFYEQYF. The CDR3 coding sequence is TGCGCCAGCAGCCAGACAGGCTTCTACGAGCAGTACTTC. Filled out from reference TRBV5-1 and TRBJ2-7, the complete variable domain reads KAGVTQTPRYLIKTRGQQVTLSCSPISGHRSVSWYQQTPGQGLQFLFEYFSETQRNKGNFPGRFSGRQFSNSRSEMNVSTLELGDSALYLCASSQTGFYEQYFGPGTRLTVT.

The chain is built from TRBV27 and TRBJ2-7; 10 bases are a match to TRBD1. Germline CDR1 reads MNHEY; CDR2 reads SMNVEV (reference sequence). This CDR3 spans 17 amino acids. V was clipped by 5 bases and J by 6 bases; unmatched bases: 16. In DNA, the CDR3 is TGTGCCAGCAGTACACCCCTCGGACAGGGGGAATTCGGCGAGCAGTACTTC. Translated: CASSTPLGQGEFGEQYF.